The present entry profiles one TCR beta chain with its context. The data stem from a study of shared clonotypes between healthy human individuals. CDR3 length equals 14 residues. With 7 bases clipped from V and 4 bases from J, the junction kept 8 bases outside the gene matches. The germline V gene encodes CDR1 MNHNY and CDR2 SVGAGI (reference sequence). Assay used: immunoSEQ multiplex PCR; TCRdb lists only in-frame clones, some missing. The data contain hundreds of thousands of clones, approximately 74% of them singletons. This chain uses TRBV6-6 with TRBJ1-1; TRBD1 aligns across 8 bases. The source material was memory CD4+ T cells sorted from blood. The sample's subset: CD45RA-negative fraction. The sequence was collected from a woman aged 25-40 years in good health. The CDR3 DNA is TGTGCCAGCACCTCCGGGACAGGAGGCACTGAAGCTTTCTTT. Its protein product is CASTSGTGGTEAFF.